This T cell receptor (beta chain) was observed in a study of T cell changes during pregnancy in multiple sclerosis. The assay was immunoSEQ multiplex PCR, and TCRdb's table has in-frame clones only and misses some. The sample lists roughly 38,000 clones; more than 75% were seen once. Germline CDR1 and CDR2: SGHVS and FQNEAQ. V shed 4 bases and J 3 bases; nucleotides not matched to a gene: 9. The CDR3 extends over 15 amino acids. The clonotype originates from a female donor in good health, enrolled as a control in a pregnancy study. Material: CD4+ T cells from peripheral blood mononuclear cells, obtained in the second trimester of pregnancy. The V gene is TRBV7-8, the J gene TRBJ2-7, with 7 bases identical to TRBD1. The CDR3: CASSSLSQGVYEQYF. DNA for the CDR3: TGTGCCAGCAGCTCATTGTCCCAGGGGGTCTACGAGCAGTACTTC.